This passage covers 31 T cell receptor beta chains from one sample sequenced in a study of control samples from healthy donors and cancer patients (dated by TCRdb to 2018 to 2020). Libraries were made using the immunoSEQ multiplex PCR assay. The clones in this table, taken by TCRdb from immuneACCESS, are in-frame only. Not every clone is retained; where verified, under half of the shortfall comes from an unresolved V gene, and the cause of the rest is unknown. The sample yields about 120,000 clones; around nine tenths were counted once. Around 10% of the sample rests with the top ten. The specimen was blood. Receptor source: a man between 25 and 39 years old in good health.

This clone was counted only a few times. The chain links TRBV7-8 to TRBJ1-1, with 7 nucleotides matching TRBD1. Germline loops: CDR1 SGHVS, CDR2 FQNEAQ. V shed 1 base and J 9 bases; nucleotides not matched to a gene: 11. The CDR3 has 15 amino acids. The CDR3 DNA reads as TGTGCCAGCAGCTTAGATAAGTATGGGGACAGCAAAGCTTTCTTT. The encoded protein is CASSLDKYGDSKAFF.

J is TRBJ2-1 and V is TRBV21-1. TRBV21-1 is a listed pseudogene. The CDR3 extends over 16 amino acids. The CDR3 DNA follows: TGTGCCAGCAGCCTCGGACGTCAAGGCTCCTACAATGAGCAGTTCTTC. It yields the protein CASSLGRQGSYNEQFF.

The CDR3 DNA follows: TGTGCCAGCAGCTTAAGCCCAGTATCAGATACGCAGTATTTT. Translation: CASSLSPVSDTQYF. The V gene is TRBV7-3, the J gene TRBJ2-3; D ambiguous. This CDR3 region has 14 residues. Trimming took 1 base from V and 4 from J, leaving 9 bases between them. The germline V gene encodes CDR1 SGHTA and CDR2 FQGTGA.

In this sample, this clone turned up a few times. The chain combines TRBV19 with TRBJ1-5; 7 bases are a match to TRBD1. The V segment lost 0 bases and the J segment 4 bases; nucleotides outside the gene matches: 6. Germline V gene sequence: CDR1 LNHDA, CDR2 SQIVND (reference sequence). The CDR3 has 16 amino acids. The CDR3 reads CASSIELQGTNQPQHF. CDR3 coding DNA: TGTGCCAGTAGTATAGAATTACAGGGGACTAATCAGCCCCAGCATTTT.

The chain uses TRBV9 and TRBJ1-1; tentatively, D is TRBD1 (6 bases). This CDR3 contains 15 residues. Germline V gives CDR1 SGDLS, CDR2 YYNGEE. Trimming removed 4 bases at V and 1 base at J, with 14 bases between. CDR3 in DNA: TGTGCCAGCAGCCGTACGGGACACTCGAACACTGAAGCTTTCTTT. It encodes CASSRTGHSNTEAFF.

This sequence joins TRBV9 and TRBJ1-6, with TRBD1 matching over 7 bases. There are 14 residues in the CDR3. Per germline, CDR1 SGDLS and CDR2 YYNGEE. With V trimmed by 5 bases and J by 8 bases, 7 bases remained unmatched. Here the CDR3 DNA reads TGTGCCAGCAGTTCGACAGGGACGTATTCACCCCTCCACTTT. Translation: CASSSTGTYSPLHF.

V gene TRBV20-1 combines with J gene TRBJ1-1; unclear D gene. Germline CDR1 reads DFQATT; CDR2 reads SNEGSKA (reference sequence). V gave up 5 bases and J gave up 1 base, with 5 bases separating them. This CDR3 has 11 amino acids. The CDR3 is CSAERNTEAFF. CDR3 nucleotide sequence: TGCAGTGCTGAGAGGAACACTGAAGCTTTCTTT.

Only one count was recorded for this clone. This sample also contains other DNA sequences that code for the same CDR3. This rearrangement joins TRBV24-1 to TRBJ2-5; D uncertain. CDR3 length: 11 amino acids. From germline, CDR1 is KGHDR and CDR2 SFDVKD. The V gene lost 1 base and the J gene lost 4 bases, with 0 bases spanning the gap. CDR3 protein: CATSDLETQYF. CDR3 sequence (DNA): TGTGCCACCAGTGATTTAGAGACCCAGTACTTC.

This clone was observed a single time. This chain joins TRBV7-9 and TRBJ1-1; D uncertain. The ends were cut back, 0 bases at V and 5 bases at J, with 10 bases in the middle. Germline V gene sequence: CDR1 SEHNR, CDR2 FQNEAQ (reference sequence). The CDR3 length is 14 residues. The CDR3 loop reads CASSLALGNTEAFF. The CDR3 coding sequence is TGTGCCAGCAGCTTAGCGCTGGGAAATACTGAAGCTTTCTTT.

The V call is TRBV3-1 (or the pseudogene TRBV3-2), the J call TRBJ1-2, with D unresolved. The length of the CDR3 is 12 residues. The V gene's germline CDR1 is LGHDT and CDR2 YNNKEL (reference sequence). Trimming pared 0 bases from V and 2 bases from J, leaving 1 base between. In nucleotides, the CDR3 is TGTGCCAGCAGCCAAGACAACTATGGCTACACCTTC. Translated: CASSQDNYGYTF.

This chain joins TRBV7-2 and TRBJ2-3, with D maybe TRBD2 (6 bases). Trimming took off 3 bases at V and 1 base at J, with 11 bases between the two ends. The CDR3 extends over 15 amino acids. The germline CDR1 and CDR2 sequences are SGHTA and FQGNSA. The CDR3 region has the DNA TGTGCCAGCAGCTTGGGCGGGGCGCGCACAGATACGCAGTATTTT. It specifies CASSLGGARTDTQYF.

Comment on this clone: Other DNA sequences within the sample encode an identical CDR3. The chain recombines TRBV19 with TRBJ1-6, with TRBD1 matching 7 bases. The V gene's germline CDR1 is LNHDA and CDR2 SQIVND (reference sequence). The CDR3 is 16 residues long. Trimming at V came to 5 bases and at J to 7 bases, leaving 11 bases not matched to a gene. CDR3 sequence (DNA): TGTGCCAGTAGTCTAAAATCACAGGGGACAAATTCACCCCTCCACTTT. Translating gives CASSLKSQGTNSPLHF.

The chain joins TRBV18 to TRBJ2-2; no firm D call. The length of the CDR3 is 14 residues. V was shortened by 6 bases and J by 2 bases, with 10 bases between the two germline ends. The V gene's germline CDR1 is KGHSH and CDR2 LQKENI. The CDR3 DNA is TGTGCCAGCTCCCTAGTCGGCAACACCGGGGAGCTGTTTTTT. Protein: CASSLVGNTGELFF.

V usage is TRBV11-3 and J usage is TRBJ2-2; 8 bases agree with TRBD1. CDR1 and CDR2 (germline): SGHNT, YENEEA. After removal of 5 bases from V and 5 bases from J, the junction contained 13 bases not matched to a gene. CDR3 length: 17 residues. CDR3 sequence: CASSPWVDRASTGELFF. In DNA form, the CDR3 reads TGTGCCAGCAGCCCGTGGGTGGACAGGGCCTCAACCGGGGAGCTGTTTTTT.

The V and J genes are TRBV2 and TRBJ2-2, with a possible D match to TRBD2 (6 bases). Trimming pared 7 bases from V and 2 bases from J, leaving 17 bases between. CDR3 length: 16 residues. Germline V gene lookup returns CDR1 SNHLY and CDR2 FYNNEI. CDR3 DNA: TGTGCCAGCACCGGGAGAGGGTCGCGAAACACCGGGGAGCTGTTTTTT. Translation: CASTGRGSRNTGELFF.

V usage is TRBV6-6 and J usage is TRBJ1-4, with D tentatively TRBD1 (5 bases). Germline values: CDR1 MNHNY, CDR2 SVGAGI (reference sequence). The CDR3 length is 13 residues. Trimming removed 5 bases at V and 6 bases at J, with 10 bases between. CDR3 in amino acids: CASSTGTYEKLFF. In DNA form, the CDR3 reads TGTGCCAGCAGTACGGGGACTTATGAAAAACTGTTTTTT.

The chain employs TRBV7-3 and TRBJ2-5; possibly TRBD2 for D (6 bases). CDR3 length: 14 residues. Germline V gene data show CDR1 as SGHTA and CDR2 as FQGTGA. V dropped 1 base and J dropped 3 bases, with 9 bases sitting between them. CDR3 DNA sequence: TGTGCCAGCAGCTTAATGGGCGGGGAAGAGACCCAGTACTTC. Translating it yields CASSLMGGEETQYF.

CDR3 sequence reads: CASSLDLSTALDTDTQYF. In DNA, the CDR3 is TGTGCCAGCAGCTTAGATCTGTCTACCGCCTTAGACACAGATACGCAGTATTTT. This chain joins TRBV13 and TRBJ2-3; no firm D call. Trimming left V 1 base short and J 2 bases short, with 19 bases between. Germline V lookup: CDR1 PRHDT, CDR2 FYEKMQ (reference sequence). This CDR3 region has 18 residues.

This rearrangement joins TRBV24-1 to TRBJ2-2; 11 nucleotides align to TRBD1. Germline CDR1 and CDR2: KGHDR and SFDVKD. The CDR3 is made up of 13 amino acids. The V and J ends lost 9 bases and 7 bases, in that order; junction bases with no gene match: 3. CDR3 nucleotide sequence: TGTGCCACCCGGGACAGGGGGAACGGGGAGCTGTTTTTT. This gives the protein CATRDRGNGELFF.

This clone appeared a single time. The V gene is TRBV11-2, the J gene TRBJ2-3; the D is unclear. The V gene lost 0 bases and the J gene lost 6 bases, with 10 bases spanning the gap. The CDR3 totals 14 residues. From germline, CDR1 is SGHAT and CDR2 FQNNGV. This chain's CDR3 is CASSLDGPLDTQYF. The DNA of the CDR3 is TGTGCCAGCAGCTTAGATGGTCCCCTTGATACGCAGTATTTT.

This clone has only a few counts. This chain links TRBV18 with TRBJ1-3; tentatively, D is TRBD1 (5 bases). V was clipped by 0 bases and J by 0 bases, with 15 bases between them. From germline, CDR1 is KGHSH and CDR2 LQKENI. CDR3 length: 18 amino acids. The CDR3 DNA reads as TGTGCCAGCTCACCACCGGGACTGGCCTTAGACTCTGGAAACACCATATATTTT. Translating gives CASSPPGLALDSGNTIYF.

This rearrangement joins TRBV30 to TRBJ2-5; 7 bases line up with TRBD1. The CDR3 is 14 residues long. Germline V gene sequence: CDR1 GTSNPN, CDR2 SVGIG (reference sequence). Trimming removed 4 bases from V and 2 bases from J; junction bases left unmatched: 7. CDR3 sequence: CAWMVTGLQETQYF. In DNA form, the CDR3 reads TGTGCCTGGATGGTGACAGGGCTTCAAGAGACCCAGTACTTC.

This rearrangement joins TRBV10-3 to TRBJ1-5, with 7 bases identical to TRBD1. Germline V gives CDR1 ENHRY, CDR2 SYGVKD. V shed 5 bases and J 6 bases; nucleotides not matched to a gene: 10. This CDR3 comprises 15 residues. In DNA, the CDR3 is TGTGCCATCAGTCCCGGAGGGGGCGAAGGTCAGCCCCAGCATTTT. Residues: CAISPGGGEGQPQHF.

The chain employs TRBV6-4 and TRBJ1-4; no definite D call. V gave up 4 bases and J gave up 0 bases, with 18 bases separating them. The CDR3 is made up of 18 amino acids. CDR1 and CDR2 (germline): MRHNA, SNTAGT. CDR3 coding DNA: TGTGCCAGCAGTGCCCGAGATAGCGTAAACTCAACTAATGAAAAACTGTTTTTT. Translating gives CASSARDSVNSTNEKLFF.

The V gene is TRBV6-5, the J gene TRBJ1-5; 7 bases map to TRBD1. With V trimmed by 6 bases and J by 4 bases, 3 bases remained unmatched. The CDR3 covers 13 residues. Germline CDR1 MNHEY, CDR2 SVGAGI. CDR3 nucleotides: TGTGCCAGCAGCGACAGGGAAAATCAGCCCCAGCATTTT. Its protein is CASSDRENQPQHF.

The genes are TRBV27 and TRBJ2-1; maybe TRBD1 (7 bases). This CDR3 is built from 15 residues. The germline V and J ends were trimmed by 4 bases and 6 bases, with 16 bases remaining between them. CDR1 and CDR2 (germline): MNHEY, SMNVEV (reference sequence). CDR3 sequence reads: CASSSRNRGGNEQFF. In DNA form, the CDR3 reads TGTGCCAGCAGTTCGAGGAACAGGGGAGGCAATGAGCAGTTCTTC.

This clone appeared a single time. The chain is built from TRBV27 and TRBJ1-4; TRBD1 is a possible D gene (6 bases). This CDR3 region has 15 residues. Per the germline V gene, CDR1 is MNHEY and CDR2 is SMNVEV (reference sequence). Trimming removed 5 bases at V and 8 bases at J, with 18 bases between. Written as DNA, the CDR3 is TGTGCCAGCAGTCCCTTGGGGGCCTTCGGGGAAAAACTGTTTTTT. Translating gives CASSPLGAFGEKLFF. The full variable domain, in which reference TRBV27 and TRBJ1-4 provide the parts outside the CDR3, is EAQVTQNPRYLITVTGKKLTVTCSQNMNHEYMSWYRQDPGLGLRQIYYSMNVEVTDKGDVPEGYKVSRKEKRNFPLILESPSPNQTSLYFCASSPLGAFGEKLFFGSGTQLSVL.

This chain uses TRBV12-5 with TRBJ1-6, with 7 bases that match TRBD1. The CDR3 length is 15 residues. With V trimmed by 4 bases and J by 10 bases, 10 bases remained unmatched. CDR1 is LGHNT and CDR2 is FRNRAP in the germline V gene. The CDR3 sequence is CASGYGDSLRSPLHF. CDR3 DNA sequence: TGTGCTAGTGGTTACGGGGACAGCCTGAGGTCACCCCTCCACTTT. Combining the CDR3 with reference TRBV12-5 and TRBJ1-6 gives the whole variable domain DARVTQTPRHKVTEMGQEVTMRCQPILGHNTVFWYRQTMMQGLELLAYFRNRAPLDDSGMPKDRFSAEMPDATLATLKIQPSEPRDSAVYFCASGYGDSLRSPLHFGNGTRLTVT.

This sequence joins TRBV12-3 or TRBV12-4 and TRBJ2-1; weak D call: TRBD1 (5 bases). CDR3 length: 13 amino acids. Deletions cut 5 bases from V and 4 bases from J, with 9 bases between. CDR3 bases: TGTGCCAGCAGTCCCGACAGATACAATGAGCAGTTCTTC. Its protein product is CASSPDRYNEQFF.

The rearrangement uses TRBV6-5 and TRBJ1-6, with D tentatively TRBD1 (6 bases). V shed 6 bases and J shed 13 bases, with 16 bases lying between them. The CDR3 has 13 residues. Germline V gene data show CDR1 as MNHEY and CDR2 as SVGAGI. In nucleotides, the CDR3 is TGTGCCAGCAGACAGGGCGGGTTAGCCCCCCTCCACTTT. It encodes CASRQGGLAPLHF.

This chain joins TRBV29-1 and TRBJ2-1, with a tentative D call TRBD2 (6 bases). The V end was cut by 6 bases, the J end by 3 bases, with 15 bases between. Germline-derived CDR1 and CDR2 are SQVTM and ANQGSEA. The CDR3 loop spans 14 amino acids. The CDR3 DNA reads as TGCAGCGTAAAAGCCGGTAGCGGCTACAATGAGCAGTTCTTC. This gives the protein CSVKAGSGYNEQFF.